The 10 T cell receptor beta chains below were found in one sample sequenced in a study of CD8 T cells in ankylosing spondylitis. Broader study findings: Characteristic of ankylosing spondylitis blood, it appeared, was a TCR beta motif comprising roughly 8 highly homologous variants.

These receptors are not linked to any known antigen. TCRdb ran MiXCR on the 5' RACE reads and lists one entry per CDR3 protein. The sample carries about 330,000 distinct CDR3 sequences, 7% to 9% recorded once. The material sequenced was blood, either unsorted or a sorted T cell fraction (not recorded which). These receptors all stem from a male donor with ankylosing spondylitis.

This clonotype was seen a handful of times. Likely a read error: the CDR3 ends without its conserved phenylalanine or tryptophan. V gene TRBV28 combines with J gene TRBJ2-1; 9 positions agree with TRBD2. Germline V gene lookup returns CDR1 MDHEN and CDR2 SYDVKM. Unmatched junction bases numbered 3, after V lost 5 bases and J lost 4 bases. The CDR3 covers 14 residues. CDR3 loop: CASSVAGAYNEQFL. As DNA, the CDR3 is TGTGCCAGCAGTGTAGCGGGAGCGTACAATGAGCAGTTCCTC.

Only a few counts were recorded for this clonotype. This rearrangement joins TRBV7-2 to TRBJ1-2; the D is unclear. The CDR3 extends over 14 amino acids. Germline V CDR1 and CDR2: SGHTA, FQGNSA. Trimming stripped 4 bases from V and 3 bases from J, with 12 bases between. CDR3 sequence (DNA): TGTGCCAGCAGCTCTACCTTGGGCGACTATGGCTACACCTTC. It yields the protein CASSSTLGDYGYTF.

The chain links TRBV12-3 or TRBV12-4 to TRBJ1-2; D gene uncertain. V gave up 11 bases and J gave up 0 bases, with 13 bases separating them. The CDR3 extends over 13 amino acids. Here the CDR3 DNA reads TGTGCCGACCGGGATCAAACTAACTATGGCTACACCTTC. Amino acid sequence: CADRDQTNYGYTF.

V and J are TRBV20-1 and TRBJ2-6, with D tentatively TRBD2 (5 bases). Germline CDR1 DFQATT, CDR2 SNEGSKA (reference sequence). V lost 6 bases and J 2 bases, leaving 5 bases between the germline ends. There are 12 residues in the CDR3. The CDR3 DNA is TGCAGTGCCGGGGCTGGGGCCAACGTCCTGACTTTC. It yields the protein CSAGAGANVLTF.

The chain uses TRBV5-1 and TRBJ2-3; 15 positions agree with TRBD2. The germline CDR1 and CDR2 sequences are SGHRS and YFSETQ. This CDR3 is built from 17 residues. J lost 2 bases, V lost 4 bases, and 5 bases had no gene match. In nucleotides, the CDR3 is TGCGCCAGCAGCCCGGGACTAGCGGGAGGAAACACAGATACGCAGTATTTT. Protein: CASSPGLAGGNTDTQYF. The variable domain in full, completed from reference TRBV5-1 and TRBJ2-3, reads KAGVTQTPRYLIKTRGQQVTLSCSPISGHRSVSWYQQTPGQGLQFLFEYFSETQRNKGNFPGRFSGRQFSNSRSEMNVSTLELGDSALYLCASSPGLAGGNTDTQYFGPGTRLTVL.

This clonotype appeared a few times. The V and J genes are TRBV7-2 and TRBJ2-2; 7 positions agree with TRBD2. Looked up from germline, CDR1 is SGHTA and CDR2 is FQGNSA. Unmatched junction bases numbered 9, after V lost 2 bases and J lost 6 bases. The CDR3 spans 16 residues. This chain's CDR3 is CASSLLAGVVPGELFF. The CDR3 coding sequence is TGTGCCAGCAGCTTACTGGCGGGAGTTGTCCCCGGGGAGCTGTTTTTT.

The chain has TRBV7-9 and TRBJ2-1; 11 bases align to TRBD2. The CDR3 runs to 16 residues. Germline assignment: CDR1 SEHNR and CDR2 FQNEAQ (reference sequence). The ends lost 4 bases at V and 8 bases at J; junction bases unmatched: 10. In nucleotides, the CDR3 is TGTGCCAGCAGCTCGAAGGGACTAGCGGTCGGGGATGAGCAGTTCTTC. Its protein is CASSSKGLAVGDEQFF.

There are a few counts of this clonotype. V gene TRBV12-3 or TRBV12-4 combines with J gene TRBJ1-1; D ambiguous. Trimming took 2 bases from V and 4 from J, leaving 14 bases between them. The CDR3 length is 15 residues. DNA for the CDR3: TGTGCCAGCAGTTTAAATCTCGGGTTGGGCACTGAAGCTTTCTTT. Translated: CASSLNLGLGTEAFF.

J is TRBJ1-1 and V is TRBV7-9, with D unresolved. V was shortened by 2 bases and J by 3 bases, with 13 bases between the two germline ends. Per germline, CDR1 SEHNR and CDR2 FQNEAQ (reference sequence). The CDR3 loop spans 15 amino acids. The CDR3 here is CASSLKPPRHTEAFF. The CDR3 nucleotides are TGTGCCAGCAGCTTAAAGCCCCCCCGGCACACTGAAGCTTTCTTT.

At least ten counts were recorded for this clonotype. The genes are TRBV29-1 and TRBJ2-2; unclear D gene. Germline-derived CDR1 and CDR2 are SQVTM and ANQGSEA. V was cut by 5 bases and J by 8 bases, with 15 bases left in between. The CDR3 spans 13 residues. The CDR3 loop reads CSVLPLGFGELFF. DNA of the CDR3: TGCAGCGTTCTCCCATTAGGGTTTGGGGAGCTGTTTTTT.